These T cell receptor beta chains were read from a single sample in a study of shared clonotypes between healthy human individuals. Assay: immunoSEQ multiplex PCR; the TCRdb copy retains only in-frame clones and omits some. Found here are about 2.1 million clones, 80% to 95% of them singletons; the top ten hold approximately 1.6%. The sequenced sample consisted of naive CD8+ T cells from PBMCs. The receptors derive from a man between 18 and 35 years old in good health. Some clones in this sample may be carry-over from other donors' samples. The CDR3 runs from the conserved cysteine through the conserved F or W. D genes are given only for firm matches. For some rows the clone size is stated as once, few or many, or as a class when expanded; others skip it.

>TRBV4-2|TRBJ2-1|-|TRBD2
CASSGLAGGFLNNEQFF
TGTGCCAGCAGTGGGCTAGCGGGAGGGTTCCTAAACAATGAGCAGTTCTTC
>TRBV11-1|TRBJ2-1|once|-
CASSHDGLRQFF
TGTGCCAGCAGCCACGACGGTCTCAGGCAGTTCTTC
>TRBV18|TRBJ1-5|-|-
CASSPEGQPQHF
TGTGCCAGCTCACCGGAGGGTCAGCCCCAGCATTTT
>TRBV11-2|TRBJ2-5|-|-
CAGSPKTGSETQYF
TGTGCCGGCAGCCCGAAAACAGGGTCAGAGACCCAGTACTTC
>TRBV5-6|TRBJ1-5|-|-
CASSLGTDPSNQPQHF
TGTGCCAGCAGCCTCGGGACCGACCCTAGCAATCAGCCCCAGCATTTT
>TRBV25-1|TRBJ1-1|-|-
CASSDPDRMNTEAFF
TGTGCCAGCAGTGACCCGGACAGAATGAACACTGAAGCTTTCTTT
>TRBV28|TRBJ2-7|once|-
CASSFIGNSYEQYF
TGTGCCAGCAGTTTTATTGGCAATTCCTACGAGCAGTACTTC
>TRBV28|TRBJ2-2|once|-
CASIPEAPSTGELFF
TGTGCCAGCATTCCCGAGGCACCCAGCACCGGGGAGCTGTTTTTT
>TRBV5-1|TRBJ2-1|-|-
CASSLVPGYNEQFF
TGCGCCAGCAGCTTGGTTCCGGGGTACAATGAGCAGTTCTTC
>TRBV7-6|TRBJ2-5|-|TRBD2
CASSPRTSGSQETQYF
TGTGCCAGCAGCCCCAGGACTAGCGGGAGTCAAGAGACCCAGTACTTC
>TRBV11-2|TRBJ2-7|-|-
CASSSLPGEYSYEQYF
TGTGCCAGCAGCTCCCTCCCAGGGGAATACTCCTACGAGCAGTACTTC
>TRBV5-4|TRBJ2-5|-|-
CASSLAEVPLETQYF
TGTGCCAGCAGCTTGGCCGAGGTTCCGTTGGAGACCCAGTACTTC
>TRBV27|TRBJ2-5|-|TRBD2
CATARVLAGGQETQYF
TGTGCCACCGCGAGAGTACTAGCGGGAGGCCAAGAGACCCAGTACTTC
>TRBV15|TRBJ2-7|-|-
CATSSGGLSYEQYF
TGTGCCACCAGCAGCGGGGGGCTATCCTACGAGCAGTACTTC
>TRBV29-1|TRBJ1-1|few|TRBD1
CSVETRGGSTEAFF
TGCAGCGTTGAGACCAGGGGGGGAAGCACTGAAGCTTTCTTT
>TRBV9|TRBJ2-7|once|-
CASSVGGETYEQYF
TGTGCCAGCAGCGTAGGGGGAGAGACCTACGAGCAGTACTTC
>TRBV29-1|TRBJ1-1|-|-
CSVEVGIPEAFF
TGCAGCGTTGAAGTAGGGATCCCTGAAGCTTTCTTT
>TRBV4-1|TRBJ2-1|-|TRBD2
CASSQPGLAGDNEQFF
TGCGCCAGCAGCCAGCCGGGACTAGCGGGAGACAATGAGCAGTTCTTC
>TRBV7-9|TRBJ1-2|few|-
CASSLGARPEYYGYTF
TGTGCCAGCAGCTTAGGAGCGAGACCTGAGTACTATGGCTACACCTTC
>TRBV19|TRBJ2-3|-|-
CASSSVAGFTDTQYF
TGTGCCAGTAGTTCCGTGGCAGGTTTCACAGATACGCAGTATTTT
>TRBV6-6|TRBJ2-7|-|-
CASRPGTPGGYEQYF
TGTGCCAGCAGGCCCGGGACACCGGGGGGCTACGAGCAGTACTTC
>TRBV4-3|TRBJ2-3|-|TRBD1
CASSQGQGNLGDTQYF
TGCGCCAGCAGCCAAGGACAGGGGAATTTAGGAGATACGCAGTATTTT
>TRBV6-1|TRBJ1-1|-|-
CASSDLWLAFF
TGTGCCAGCAGTGACTTGTGGTTAGCTTTCTTT
>TRBV6-1|TRBJ2-1|-|TRBD1
CASSAPRDSYNEQFF
TGTGCCAGCAGTGCCCCTCGGGACAGCTACAATGAGCAGTTCTTC
>TRBV19|TRBJ2-7|-|-
CASSMFPGPYEQYF
TGTGCCAGTAGTATGTTTCCAGGACCCTACGAGCAGTACTTC
>TRBV9|TRBJ2-7|-|-
CASSVVPGTYEQYF
TGTGCCAGCAGCGTAGTTCCGGGTACCTACGAGCAGTACTTC
>TRBV15|TRBJ1-5|-|TRBD1
CATSSAGGQPQHF
TGTGCCACCAGCAGTGCAGGGGGTCAGCCCCAGCATTTT
>TRBV5-8|TRBJ2-4|-|-
CASSLLGGF
TGTGCCAGCAGCTTATTGGGGGGCTTC
>TRBV10-3|TRBJ2-2|once|TRBD2
CAISENLAGVAGELFF
TGTGCCATCAGTGAAAACCTAGCGGGAGTTGCCGGGGAGCTGTTTTTT
>TRBV14|TRBJ2-7|-|-
CASSPRSLWDEQYF
TGTGCCAGCAGCCCGCGGAGCCTCTGGGACGAGCAGTACTTC
>TRBV7-6|TRBJ1-1|-|-
CASSPRGANTEAFF
TGTGCCAGCAGTCCCCGGGGGGCCAACACTGAAGCTTTCTTT
>TRBV29-1|TRBJ1-1|-|TRBD1
CSVEGDRKARSQYDEAFF
TGCAGCGTTGAAGGGGACAGGAAGGCTCGCTCGCAATACGATGAAGCTTTCTTT
>TRBV5-6|TRBJ2-7|-|TRBD2
CASNVREAPSHEQYF
TGTGCCAGCAACGTACGGGAGGCTCCTTCCCACGAGCAGTACTTC
>TRBV29-1|TRBJ1-5|few|-
CSVSTADSNQPQHF
TGCAGCGTCTCGACGGCTGATAGCAATCAGCCCCAGCATTTT
>TRBV9|TRBJ2-1|-|-
CASTEQGRPYNEQFF
TGTGCCAGCACTGAACAGGGTCGCCCCTACAATGAGCAGTTCTTC
>TRBV27|TRBJ2-3|-|-
CASSPSRGEFTDTQYF
TGTGCCAGCAGTCCCTCCCGGGGAGAGTTCACAGATACGCAGTATTTT
>TRBV23-1|TRBJ1-5|-|-
CASSLGGSNQPQHF
TGCGCCAGCAGTCTCGGGGGGAGCAATCAGCCCCAGCATTTT
>TRBV29-1|TRBJ1-5|-|TRBD1
CSVVTGGLAQPQHF
TGCAGCGTTGTGACAGGGGGCCTGGCTCAGCCCCAGCATTTT
>TRBV27|TRBJ2-1|-|-
CASSEGWALEANEQFF
TGTGCCAGCAGTGAGGGGTGGGCCCTTGAGGCCAATGAGCAGTTCTTC
>TRBV5-6|TRBJ2-7|-|TRBD1
CASSFTGGQGTYEQYF
TGTGCCAGCAGCTTTACTGGCGGACAGGGGACCTACGAGCAGTACTTC
>TRBV5-1|TRBJ2-7|once|-
CASGVGLATYEQYF
TGCGCCAGCGGAGTAGGGCTAGCGACCTACGAGCAGTACTTC
>TRBV5-1|TRBJ2-3|-|-
CASSLRAGLRDTQYF
TGCGCCAGCAGCTTGCGGGCAGGTCTGCGAGATACGCAGTATTTT
>TRBV10-3|TRBJ1-2|-|-
CAISLRPGTEMTGYTF
TGTGCCATCAGTCTCAGGCCCGGGACGGAGATGACTGGCTACACCTTC
>TRBV6-5|TRBJ1-1|-|-
CASSYGGKAFF
TGTGCCAGCAGTTATGGGGGGAAAGCTTTCTTT
>TRBV15|TRBJ2-1|-|-
CATSRDLGGIYNEQFF
TGTGCCACCAGCAGAGATCTTGGCGGGATTTACAATGAGCAGTTCTTC
>TRBV27|TRBJ2-5|-|-
CASSLLGLQETQYF
TGTGCCAGCAGTTTATTGGGGCTACAAGAGACCCAGTACTTC
>TRBV28|TRBJ2-1|few|-
CASSLLGTTYNEQFF
TGTGCCAGCAGTTTGTTAGGGACGACGTACAATGAGCAGTTCTTC
>TRBV19|TRBJ2-7|-|TRBD1
CASSSTGVYEQYF
TGTGCCAGTAGCTCAACAGGGGTCTACGAGCAGTACTTC